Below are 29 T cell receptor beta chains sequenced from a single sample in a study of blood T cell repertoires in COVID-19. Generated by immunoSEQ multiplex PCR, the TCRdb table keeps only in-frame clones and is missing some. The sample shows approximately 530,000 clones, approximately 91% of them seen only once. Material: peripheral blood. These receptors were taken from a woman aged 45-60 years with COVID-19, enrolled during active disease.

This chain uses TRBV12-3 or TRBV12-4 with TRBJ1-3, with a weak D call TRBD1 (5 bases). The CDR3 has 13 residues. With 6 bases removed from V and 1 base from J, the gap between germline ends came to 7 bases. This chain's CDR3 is CASRGGSGNTIYF. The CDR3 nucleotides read TGTGCCAGCAGGGGGGGGTCTGGAAACACCATATATTTT.

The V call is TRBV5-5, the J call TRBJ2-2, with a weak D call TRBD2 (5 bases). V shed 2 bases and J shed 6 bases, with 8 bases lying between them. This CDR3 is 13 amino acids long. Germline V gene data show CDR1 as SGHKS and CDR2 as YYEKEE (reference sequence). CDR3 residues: CASSFPGAGELFF. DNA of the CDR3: TGTGCCAGCAGCTTTCCCGGGGCCGGGGAGCTGTTTTTT.

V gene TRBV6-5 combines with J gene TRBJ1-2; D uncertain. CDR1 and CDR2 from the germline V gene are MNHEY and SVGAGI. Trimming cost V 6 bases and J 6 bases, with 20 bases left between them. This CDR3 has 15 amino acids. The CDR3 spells CASSSKTTPRDGYTF. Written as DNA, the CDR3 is TGTGCCAGCAGCTCTAAGACAACCCCGCGGGATGGCTACACCTTC.

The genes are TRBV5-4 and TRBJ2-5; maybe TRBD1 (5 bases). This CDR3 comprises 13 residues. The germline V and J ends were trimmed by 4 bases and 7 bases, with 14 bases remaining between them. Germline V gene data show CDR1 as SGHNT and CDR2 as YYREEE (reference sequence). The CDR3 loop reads CASSPARQGTQYF. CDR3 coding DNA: TGTGCCAGCAGCCCGGCCCGTCAGGGGACCCAGTACTTC.

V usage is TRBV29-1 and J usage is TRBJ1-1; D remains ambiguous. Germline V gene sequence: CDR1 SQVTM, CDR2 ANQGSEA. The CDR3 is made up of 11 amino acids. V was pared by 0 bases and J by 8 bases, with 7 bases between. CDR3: CSVEDPQEAFF. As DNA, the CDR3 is TGCAGCGTTGAAGATCCCCAAGAAGCTTTCTTT.

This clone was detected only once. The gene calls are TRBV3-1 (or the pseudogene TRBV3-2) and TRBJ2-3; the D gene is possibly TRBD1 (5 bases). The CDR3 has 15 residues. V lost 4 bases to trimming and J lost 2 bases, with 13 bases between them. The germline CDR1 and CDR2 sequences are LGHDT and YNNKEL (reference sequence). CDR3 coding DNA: TGTGCCAGCAGCCCTAGGGGCCAACTCACAGATACGCAGTATTTT. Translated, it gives CASSPRGQLTDTQYF.

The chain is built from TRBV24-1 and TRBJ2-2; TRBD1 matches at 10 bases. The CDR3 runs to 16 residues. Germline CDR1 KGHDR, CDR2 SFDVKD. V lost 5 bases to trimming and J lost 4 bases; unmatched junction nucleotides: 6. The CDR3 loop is CATSAPDRGFTGELFF. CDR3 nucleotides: TGTGCCACCAGTGCCCCGGACAGGGGGTTCACCGGGGAGCTGTTTTTT.

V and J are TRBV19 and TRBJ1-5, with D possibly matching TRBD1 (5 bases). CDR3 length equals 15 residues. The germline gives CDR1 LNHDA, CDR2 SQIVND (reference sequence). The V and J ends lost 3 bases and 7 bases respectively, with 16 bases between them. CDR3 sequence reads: CASSISRAGPQPQHF. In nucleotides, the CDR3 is TGTGCCAGTAGTATCTCTAGGGCAGGGCCACAGCCCCAGCATTTT.

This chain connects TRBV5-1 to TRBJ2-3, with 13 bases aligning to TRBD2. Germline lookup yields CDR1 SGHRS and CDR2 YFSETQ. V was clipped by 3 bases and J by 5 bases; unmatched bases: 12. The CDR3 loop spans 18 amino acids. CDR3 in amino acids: CASSSTSGGTPAGDTQYF. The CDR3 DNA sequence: TGCGCCAGCAGCTCGACTAGCGGGGGGACACCCGCAGGAGATACGCAGTATTTT.

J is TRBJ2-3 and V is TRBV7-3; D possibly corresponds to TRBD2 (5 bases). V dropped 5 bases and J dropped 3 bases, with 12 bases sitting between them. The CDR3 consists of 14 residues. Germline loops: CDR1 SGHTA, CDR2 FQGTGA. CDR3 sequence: CASSATSSTDTQYF. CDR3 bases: TGTGCCAGCAGCGCCACTAGTAGTACAGATACGCAGTATTTT.

The CDR3 loop reads CASSYSGTGLGQPQHF. Written as DNA, the CDR3 is TGTGCCAGCAGTTATTCCGGGACAGGGCTAGGGCAGCCCCAGCATTTT. The chain has TRBV6-6 and TRBJ1-5; 9 positions match TRBD1. CDR3 length equals 16 residues. With 3 bases clipped from V and 7 bases from J, the junction kept 10 bases outside the gene matches. The germline V gene encodes CDR1 MNHNY and CDR2 SVGAGI (reference sequence).

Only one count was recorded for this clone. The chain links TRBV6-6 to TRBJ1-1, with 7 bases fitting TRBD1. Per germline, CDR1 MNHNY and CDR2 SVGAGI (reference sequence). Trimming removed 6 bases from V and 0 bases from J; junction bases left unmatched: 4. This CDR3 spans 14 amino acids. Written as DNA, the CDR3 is TGTGCCAGCAGACCGGGACAGATGAACACTGAAGCTTTCTTT. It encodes CASRPGQMNTEAFF.

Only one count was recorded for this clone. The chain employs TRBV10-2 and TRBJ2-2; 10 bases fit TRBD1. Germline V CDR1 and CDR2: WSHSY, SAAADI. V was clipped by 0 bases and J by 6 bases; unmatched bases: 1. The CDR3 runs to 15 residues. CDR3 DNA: TGCGCCAGCAGTGAGTCGGGGACAGGGGCCGGGGAGCTGTTTTTT. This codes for CASSESGTGAGELFF.

The CDR3 DNA follows: TGTGCCAGCAGCCAGACTAGTGTAGAGACCCAGTACTTC. Translated, it gives CASSQTSVETQYF. This chain joins TRBV11-3 and TRBJ2-5; TRBD2 is a possible D gene (6 bases). Per germline, CDR1 SGHNT and CDR2 YENEEA. This CDR3 comprises 13 residues. Between the trimmed V and J ends, which lost 5 bases and 4 bases, there was a span of 11 bases.

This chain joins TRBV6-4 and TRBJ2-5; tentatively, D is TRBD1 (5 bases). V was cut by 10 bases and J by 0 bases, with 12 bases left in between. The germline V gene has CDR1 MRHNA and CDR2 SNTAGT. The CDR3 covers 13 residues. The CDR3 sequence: CANYLDNQETQYF. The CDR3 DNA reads TGTGCCAATTACTTGGACAACCAAGAGACCCAGTACTTC.

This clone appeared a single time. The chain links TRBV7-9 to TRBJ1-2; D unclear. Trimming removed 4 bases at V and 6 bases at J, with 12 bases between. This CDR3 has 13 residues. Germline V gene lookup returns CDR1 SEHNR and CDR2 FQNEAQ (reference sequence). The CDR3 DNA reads TGTGCCAGCAGCTACGACTACCCCCATGGCTACACCTTC. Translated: CASSYDYPHGYTF.

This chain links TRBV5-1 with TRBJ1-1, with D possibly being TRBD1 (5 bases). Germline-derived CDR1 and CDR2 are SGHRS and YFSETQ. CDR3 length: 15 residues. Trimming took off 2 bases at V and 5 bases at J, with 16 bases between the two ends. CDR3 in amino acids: CASSLGAGGSTEAFF. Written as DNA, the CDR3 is TGCGCCAGCAGCTTAGGGGCAGGCGGTTCGACTGAAGCTTTCTTT.

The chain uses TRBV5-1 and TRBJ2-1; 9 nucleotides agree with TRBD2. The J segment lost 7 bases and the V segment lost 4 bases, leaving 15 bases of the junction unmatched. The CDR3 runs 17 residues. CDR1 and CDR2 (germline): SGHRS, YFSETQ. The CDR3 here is CASSLTTSGQWVNEQFF. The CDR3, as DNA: TGCGCCAGCAGCCTAACGACTAGCGGCCAGTGGGTGAATGAGCAGTTCTTC.

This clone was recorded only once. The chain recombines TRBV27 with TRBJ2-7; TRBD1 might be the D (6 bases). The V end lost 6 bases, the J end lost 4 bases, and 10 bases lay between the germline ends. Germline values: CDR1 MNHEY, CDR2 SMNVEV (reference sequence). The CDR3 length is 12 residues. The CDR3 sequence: CASSQGLYEQYF. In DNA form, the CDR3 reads TGTGCCAGCAGCCAGGGGTTATACGAGCAGTACTTC.

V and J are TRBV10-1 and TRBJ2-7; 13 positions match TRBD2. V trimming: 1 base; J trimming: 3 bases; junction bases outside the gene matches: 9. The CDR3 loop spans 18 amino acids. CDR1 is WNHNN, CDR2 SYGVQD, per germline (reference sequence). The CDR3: CASSELRLAGGRGYEQYF. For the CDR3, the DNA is TGCGCCAGCAGTGAGTTGCGACTAGCGGGGGGACGCGGCTACGAGCAGTACTTC.

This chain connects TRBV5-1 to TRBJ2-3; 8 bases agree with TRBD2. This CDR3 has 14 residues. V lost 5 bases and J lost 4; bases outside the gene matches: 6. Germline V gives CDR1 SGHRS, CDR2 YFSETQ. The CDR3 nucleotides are TGCGCCAGCAGAGAGGCGGGGGGACCAGATACGCAGTATTTT. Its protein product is CASREAGGPDTQYF.

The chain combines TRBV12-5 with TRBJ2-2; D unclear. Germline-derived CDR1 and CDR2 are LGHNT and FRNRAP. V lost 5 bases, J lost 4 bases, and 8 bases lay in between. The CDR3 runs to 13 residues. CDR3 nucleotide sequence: TGTGCTAGTGGTCTCCTTTTCACCGGGGAGCTGTTTTTT. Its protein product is CASGLLFTGELFF. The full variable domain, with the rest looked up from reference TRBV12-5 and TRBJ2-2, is DARVTQTPRHKVTEMGQEVTMRCQPILGHNTVFWYRQTMMQGLELLAYFRNRAPLDDSGMPKDRFSAEMPDATLATLKIQPSEPRDSAVYFCASGLLFTGELFFGEGSRLTVL.

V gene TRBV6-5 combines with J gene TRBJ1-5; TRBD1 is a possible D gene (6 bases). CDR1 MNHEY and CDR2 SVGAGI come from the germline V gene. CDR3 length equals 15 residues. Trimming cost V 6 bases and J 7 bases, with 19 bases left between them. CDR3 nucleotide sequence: TGTGCCAGCAGCGCGACAGATGGGGGCACCCAGCCCCAGCATTTT. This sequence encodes CASSATDGGTQPQHF.

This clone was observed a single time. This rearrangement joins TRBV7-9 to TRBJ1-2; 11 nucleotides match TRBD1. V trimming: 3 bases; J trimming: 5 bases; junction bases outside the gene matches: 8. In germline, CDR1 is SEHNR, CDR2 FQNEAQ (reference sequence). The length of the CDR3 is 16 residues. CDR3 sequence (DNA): TGTGCCAGCAGCTTCGCCAGGGACAGGGGGAAGTATGGCTACACCTTC. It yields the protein CASSFARDRGKYGYTF.

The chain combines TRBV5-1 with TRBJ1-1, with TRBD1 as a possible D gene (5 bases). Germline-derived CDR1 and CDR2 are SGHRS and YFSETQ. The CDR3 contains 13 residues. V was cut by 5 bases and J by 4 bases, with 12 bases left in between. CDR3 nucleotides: TGCGCCAGCAGGTGGGAGGGGAGCACTGAAGCTTTCTTT. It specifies CASRWEGSTEAFF. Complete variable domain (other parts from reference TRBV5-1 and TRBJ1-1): KAGVTQTPRYLIKTRGQQVTLSCSPISGHRSVSWYQQTPGQGLQFLFEYFSETQRNKGNFPGRFSGRQFSNSRSEMNVSTLELGDSALYLCASRWEGSTEAFFGQGTRLTVV.

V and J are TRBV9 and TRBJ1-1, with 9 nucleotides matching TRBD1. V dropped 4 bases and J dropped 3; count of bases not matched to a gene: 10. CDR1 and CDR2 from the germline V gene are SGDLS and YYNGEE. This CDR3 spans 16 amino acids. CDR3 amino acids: CASSPRLQGADTEAFF. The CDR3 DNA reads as TGTGCCAGCAGCCCGAGACTACAGGGGGCAGACACTGAAGCTTTCTTT.

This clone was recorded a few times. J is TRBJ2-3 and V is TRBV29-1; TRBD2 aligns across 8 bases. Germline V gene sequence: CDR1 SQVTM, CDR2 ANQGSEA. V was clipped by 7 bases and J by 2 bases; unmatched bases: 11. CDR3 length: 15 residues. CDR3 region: CSAGGGTTITDTQYF. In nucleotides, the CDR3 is TGCAGCGCCGGGGGGGGGACTACTATCACAGATACGCAGTATTTT.

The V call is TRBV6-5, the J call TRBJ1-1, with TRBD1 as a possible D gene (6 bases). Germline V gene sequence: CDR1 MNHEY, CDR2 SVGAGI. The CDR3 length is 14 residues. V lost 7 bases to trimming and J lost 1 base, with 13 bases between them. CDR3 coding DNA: TGTGCCAGCATTAAACAGGGAGCGAACACTGAAGCTTTCTTT. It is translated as CASIKQGANTEAFF.

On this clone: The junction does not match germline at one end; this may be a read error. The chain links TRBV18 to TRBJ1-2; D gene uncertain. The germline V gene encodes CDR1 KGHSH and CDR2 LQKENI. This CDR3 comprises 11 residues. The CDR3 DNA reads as TGTGCCAGCTCCCTAAAGGAGATCCGAGCCTTC. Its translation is CASSLKEIRAF.